The rows below give T cell receptor beta chains drawn from one sample of a study of blood T cell repertoires in COVID-19. Assay used: immunoSEQ multiplex PCR; TCRdb lists only in-frame clones, some missing. Of some 66,000 clones listed, roughly 90% are singletons. The sequenced sample consisted of peripheral blood. The receptors come from a woman in her fifties or sixties with acute or convalescent COVID-19. CDR3s include the opening cysteine and the closing phenylalanine or tryptophan. D genes are given only for firm matches. Some rows mark clone size as missing; the rest say once, few, many or name a class of expanded clone.

V,D,J,size,CDR3,DNA
TRBV12-3/TRBV12-4,NA,TRBJ2-1,NA,CASSFYRNEQFF,TGTGCCAGCAGTTTCTACAGGAATGAGCAGTTCTTC
TRBV19,TRBD1,TRBJ1-5,few,CASSIEDRGGQPQHF,TGTGCCAGTAGTATAGAGGACAGGGGCGGGCAGCCCCAGCATTTT
TRBV6-6,TRBD2,TRBJ2-5,NA,CASASPPAGGKETQYF,TGTGCCAGCGCCAGCCCTCCAGCGGGAGGAAAAGAGACCCAGTACTTC
TRBV5-1,NA,TRBJ1-1,NA,CASSFRQVGNTEAFF,TGCGCCAGCAGCTTTCGGCAGGTGGGGAACACTGAAGCTTTCTTT
TRBV5-6,NA,TRBJ1-6,NA,CASSLVRSSYNSPLHF,TGTGCCAGCAGCTTAGTCCGGAGCTCCTATAATTCACCCCTCCACTTT
TRBV19,TRBD2,TRBJ2-2,NA,CASNPLAGLTGELFF,TGTGCCAGTAACCCATTAGCGGGATTAACCGGGGAGCTGTTTTTT
TRBV7-9,NA,TRBJ2-1,NA,CASSLGAGGGEQFF,TGTGCCAGCAGCTTAGGGGCAGGAGGTGGTGAGCAGTTCTTC
TRBV5-1,NA,TRBJ1-1,NA,CASAVAGINTEAFF,TGCGCCAGCGCTGTGGCAGGGATTAACACTGAAGCTTTCTTT
TRBV10-3,TRBD2,TRBJ2-2,NA,CAISESLSGRAGELFF,TGTGCCATCAGTGAGTCTCTGAGCGGGAGAGCCGGGGAGCTGTTTTTT
TRBV5-1,TRBD1,TRBJ1-4,once,CASSTPDRSNEKLFF,TGCGCCAGCAGCACCCCGGACAGGAGTAATGAAAAACTGTTTTTT
TRBV30,TRBD1,TRBJ1-2,few,CAWSHSIPGGSYGYTF,TGTGCCTGGAGCCATTCGATCCCAGGGGGAAGCTATGGCTACACCTTC
TRBV10-1,NA,TRBJ2-5,NA,CASSRTRGETQYF,TGCGCCAGCAGCCGAACCCGAGGGGAGACCCAGTACTTC
TRBV11-2,TRBD2,TRBJ2-3,NA,CASSPGLRMTPDTQYF,TGTGCCAGCAGCCCGGGACTAAGGATGACACCAGATACGCAGTATTTT
TRBV20-1,NA,TRBJ2-1,NA,CSASPGLVGNNEQFF,TGCAGTGCTAGTCCGGGACTTGTGGGGAATAATGAGCAGTTCTTC
TRBV3-1/TRBV3-2,TRBD1,TRBJ1-1,NA,CASSQVRGTGEAFF,TGTGCCAGCAGCCAGGTTAGGGGGACAGGTGAAGCTTTCTTT
TRBV5-1,NA,TRBJ1-1,NA,CASNRGQMNTEAFF,TGCGCCAGCAATAGGGGTCAGATGAACACTGAAGCTTTCTTT
TRBV28,TRBD1,TRBJ1-5,few,CASRTPTGEGQPQHF,TGTGCCAGCCGTACGCCGACAGGGGAGGGCCAGCCCCAGCATTTT
TRBV6-5,TRBD2,TRBJ2-1,NA,CASSYGTSGRREQFF,TGTGCCAGCAGTTACGGGACTAGCGGGAGGCGTGAGCAGTTCTTC
TRBV29-1,TRBD2,TRBJ2-1,NA,CSVESGNWDNEQFF,TGCAGCGTTGAGAGCGGGAATTGGGACAATGAGCAGTTCTTC
TRBV19,NA,TRBJ1-2,NA,CASSMVRADYGYTF,TGTGCCAGTAGTATGGTCAGGGCGGACTATGGCTACACCTTC
TRBV4-1,NA,TRBJ2-5,NA,CASSQDPGGRETQYF,TGCGCCAGCAGCCAAGATCCGGGGGGCCGAGAGACCCAGTACTTC
TRBV11-2,NA,TRBJ2-5,NA,CASSLAREETQYF,TGTGCCAGCAGCTTGGCCAGGGAAGAGACCCAGTACTTC
TRBV27,NA,TRBJ1-2,NA,CASSGYSGVYGYTF,TGTGCCAGCAGTGGCTACAGCGGGGTCTATGGCTACACCTTC
TRBV5-6,NA,TRBJ2-2,NA,CASSWRADTGELFF,TGTGCCAGCAGCTGGAGGGCTGACACCGGGGAGCTGTTTTTT
TRBV19,NA,TRBJ1-1,NA,CASSIAVNTEAFF,TGTGCCAGTAGTATAGCGGTGAACACTGAAGCTTTCTTT
TRBV7-9,TRBD1,TRBJ1-2,NA,CASSLALGQGIGNGYTF,TGTGCCAGCAGCTTAGCCCTGGGACAGGGTATTGGGAATGGCTACACCTTC
TRBV9,NA,TRBJ2-3,NA,CASTTSSTDTQYF,TGTGCCAGTACCACTAGCTCCACAGATACGCAGTATTTT
TRBV6-2/TRBV6-3,TRBD1,TRBJ1-2,NA,CASSSLGQGNYGYTF,TGTGCCAGCAGCAGCTTGGGACAGGGGAACTATGGCTACACCTTC
TRBV5-6,NA,TRBJ1-2,NA,CASSLDGAGGYTF,TGTGCCAGCAGCTTGGATGGGGCAGGGGGCTACACCTTC
TRBV29-1,NA,TRBJ1-4,NA,CSVESAGPELFF,TGCAGCGTTGAATCGGCAGGTCCAGAACTGTTTTTT
TRBV5-4,TRBD1,TRBJ2-4,NA,CASSLGQGRNIQYF,TGTGCCAGCAGCTTAGGACAGGGGAGAAACATTCAGTACTTC
TRBV28,NA,TRBJ1-6,few,CASSLPQGPGSPLHF,TGTGCCAGCAGTTTACCCCAGGGCCCCGGATCACCCCTCCACTTT
TRBV27,NA,TRBJ1-2,NA,CASSPTGIYGGYTF,TGTGCCAGCAGTCCTACAGGGATTTATGGTGGCTACACCTTC
TRBV5-1,NA,TRBJ1-3,once,CASSLGLGNTIYF,TGCGCCAGCAGCTTGGGTCTAGGAAACACCATATATTTT
TRBV7-9,NA,TRBJ1-2,NA,CASSRSGTGGVNYGYTF,TGTGCCAGCAGCCGGTCCGGGACGGGAGGTGTTAACTATGGCTACACCTTC
TRBV30,TRBD1,TRBJ1-6,NA,CAWSRTGPSPLHF,TGTGCCTGGAGTAGGACAGGGCCGTCACCCCTCCACTTT
TRBV6-7,TRBD1,TRBJ2-1,NA,CASPSLGTASYNEQFF,TGTGCCAGCCCTTCCCTAGGGACAGCCTCCTACAATGAGCAGTTCTTC
TRBV6-2/TRBV6-3,NA,TRBJ1-2,NA,CASSFRGAVYGYTF,TGTGCCAGCAGTTTTCGGGGGGCAGTCTATGGCTACACCTTC
TRBV4-1,TRBD1,TRBJ2-3,NA,CASSQAELQGAKDTQYF,TGCGCCAGCAGCCAAGCAGAACTACAGGGGGCGAAAGATACGCAGTATTTT
TRBV11-2,NA,TRBJ2-2,NA,CASSAGGELFF,TGTGCCAGCAGCGCCGGCGGGGAGCTGTTTTTT
TRBV6-5,TRBD2,TRBJ2-2,NA,CASSYLPSGGAGELFF,TGTGCCAGCAGTTACCTTCCCAGCGGGGGGGCCGGGGAGCTGTTTTTT
TRBV10-3,TRBD2,TRBJ2-2,NA,CAISPGTITGELFF,TGTGCCATCAGTCCCGGGACTATCACCGGGGAGCTGTTTTTT
TRBV19,NA,TRBJ1-4,NA,CASSTPTASNEKLFF,TGTGCCAGTAGTACGCCGACAGCCTCTAATGAAAAACTGTTTTTT
TRBV4-2,TRBD2,TRBJ2-1,NA,CASSQVEGAAGGSYNEQFF,TGTGCCAGCAGCCAAGTTGAAGGTGCAGCGGGAGGTTCCTACAATGAGCAGTTCTTC
TRBV5-5,NA,TRBJ2-3,NA,CASSLVYRATLTDTQYF,TGTGCCAGCAGCTTGGTTTACAGGGCTACCCTCACAGATACGCAGTATTTT
TRBV7-9,NA,TRBJ1-1,NA,CASTGAPNTEAFF,TGTGCCAGCACGGGGGCTCCGAACACTGAAGCTTTCTTT
TRBV2,NA,TRBJ2-3,NA,CASSGSLDTQYF,TGTGCCAGCAGCGGTAGCCTAGATACGCAGTATTTT
TRBV5-1,TRBD2,TRBJ2-5,NA,CASSRRTSGSIPLETQYF,TGCGCCAGCAGCCGCCGGACTAGCGGGAGCATCCCCCTAGAGACCCAGTACTTC
TRBV6-2/TRBV6-3,NA,TRBJ2-2,NA,CASSYRGLNTGELFF,TGTGCCAGCAGTTACCGTGGCCTGAACACCGGGGAGCTGTTTTTT
TRBV5-1,NA,TRBJ2-5,NA,CASRRGWKETQYF,TGCGCCAGCAGACGGGGGTGGAAAGAGACCCAGTACTTC
TRBV7-2,NA,TRBJ1-5,once,CASSFTQDNQPQHF,TGTGCCAGCAGCTTTACCCAGGACAATCAGCCCCAGCATTTT
TRBV5-6,TRBD1,TRBJ1-6,NA,CASSTIQGAWGGGDSPLHF,TGTGCCAGCAGCACCATACAGGGGGCCTGGGGAGGAGGTGATTCACCCCTCCACTTT
TRBV7-9,TRBD2,TRBJ2-3,once,CASSLVGTTADTQYF,TGTGCCAGCAGCTTAGTCGGGACTACCGCAGATACGCAGTATTTT
TRBV29-1,TRBD2,TRBJ2-1,NA,CSGRSAGWVTEQFF,TGCAGCGGCCGCTCAGCGGGATGGGTCACTGAGCAGTTCTTC
TRBV6-5,NA,TRBJ1-1,NA,CASSYAQGNTEAFF,TGTGCCAGCAGTTACGCTCAGGGGAACACTGAAGCTTTCTTT
TRBV9,TRBD2,TRBJ2-1,once,CASSEGLAGGPDEQFF,TGTGCCAGCAGCGAGGGACTAGCGGGAGGGCCCGATGAGCAGTTCTTC
TRBV27,NA,TRBJ1-4,NA,CASRPYSANEKLFF,TGTGCCAGCAGACCCTATAGCGCTAATGAAAAACTGTTTTTT
TRBV19,TRBD1,TRBJ1-5,few,CASSISRQGNQPQHF,TGTGCCAGTAGTATCTCCCGACAGGGGAATCAGCCCCAGCATTTT